This TCR beta chain is from a study of somatic mutations in cytotoxic T cells in rheumatoid arthritis. Profiling relied on immunoSEQ multiplex PCR, and the TCRdb table lists in-frame clones only, not all of them. The sample carries 2,500 to 3,000 clones, approximately 61% recorded once. Purity of the CD4+ and CD8+ cells, isolated by positive magnetic bead selection, was checked by flow cytometry. General observations from the study: Among patients with rheumatoid arthritis, but not healthy controls, CD8+ clonality increased with age.

The sample holds a few counts of this clone. The antigen remains undetermined. This clonotype was sampled from a woman aged 18 to 35 with rheumatoid arthritis. Sequenced material: CD8+ T cells sorted from synovial fluid.

The CDR3 protein is CASSETGTEAFF. In DNA form, the CDR3 reads TGCGCCAGCAGCGAAACGGGCACTGAAGCTTTCTTT. The chain carries TRBV4-3 and TRBJ1-1; D is uncertain. The germline CDR1 and CDR2 sequences are LGHNA and YSLEER. Trimming removed 5 bases from V and 4 bases from J, with 8 bases in between. CDR3 length: 12 residues.